This entry is about one T cell receptor beta chain. These data are taken from a study of shared clonotypes between healthy human individuals. This CDR3 is 16 amino acids long. V lost 1 base and J lost 5; bases outside the gene matches: 7. The germline CDR1 and CDR2 sequences are SGHTA and FQGTGA. Spread over ten immunoSEQ deep assay plates, unsorted PBMC DNA underwent sequencing. In the source study's methods: ImmunoSEQ sequences covered only the junction and lacked quality scores; filtering therefore differed. Method: immunoSEQ multiplex PCR; TCRdb's copy keeps in-frame clones and lacks some. V, J and clone size were drawn from that table, and D and trimming were deduced from the DNA. Of hundreds of thousands of clones listed, roughly 72% are singletons.

The sequenced material came from PBMCs. This chain links TRBV7-3 with TRBJ1-2; 10 bases align to TRBD1. The sequence was obtained from a woman aged 40 to 49 in good health. Some clones in this sample may be carry-over from other donors' samples. The CDR3 DNA sequence: TGTGCCAGCAGCTTAATGGCGACAGGGGGCGTGTATGGCTACACCTTC. It translates to CASSLMATGGVYGYTF.